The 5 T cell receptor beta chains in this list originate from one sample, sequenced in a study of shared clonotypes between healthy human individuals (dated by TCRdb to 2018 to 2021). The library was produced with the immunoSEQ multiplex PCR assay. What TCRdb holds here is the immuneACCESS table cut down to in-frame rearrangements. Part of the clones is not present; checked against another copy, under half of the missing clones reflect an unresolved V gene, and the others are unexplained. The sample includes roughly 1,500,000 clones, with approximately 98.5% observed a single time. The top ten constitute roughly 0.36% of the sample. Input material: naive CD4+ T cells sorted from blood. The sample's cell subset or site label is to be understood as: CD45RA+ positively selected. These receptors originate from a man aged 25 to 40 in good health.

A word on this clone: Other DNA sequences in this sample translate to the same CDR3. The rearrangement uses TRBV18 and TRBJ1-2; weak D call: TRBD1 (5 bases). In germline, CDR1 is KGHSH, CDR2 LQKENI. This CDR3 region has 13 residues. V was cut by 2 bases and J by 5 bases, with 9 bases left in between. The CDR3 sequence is CASSPRQPYGYTF. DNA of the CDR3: TGTGCCAGCTCACCAAGACAGCCGTATGGCTACACCTTC.

CDR3 sequence reads: CASSEARFSDRGDTQYF. CDR3 DNA: TGTGCCAGCAGTGAAGCCCGGTTTAGCGACCGAGGAGATACGCAGTATTTT. The V call is TRBV6-1, the J call TRBJ2-3, with D possibly being TRBD2 (5 bases). Germline values: CDR1 MNHNS, CDR2 SASEGT. V was trimmed by 0 bases and J by 5 bases, leaving 18 bases between them. The CDR3 has 17 amino acids.

The CDR3 sequence is CASSEQAVEAFF. The CDR3 DNA is TGCGCCAGCAGTGAGCAAGCGGTTGAAGCTTTCTTT. This chain joins TRBV10-2 and TRBJ1-1; D gene unclear. V lost 2 bases, J lost 7 bases, and 8 bases lay in between. The CDR3 contains 12 residues. Looked up from germline, CDR1 is WSHSY and CDR2 is SAAADI.

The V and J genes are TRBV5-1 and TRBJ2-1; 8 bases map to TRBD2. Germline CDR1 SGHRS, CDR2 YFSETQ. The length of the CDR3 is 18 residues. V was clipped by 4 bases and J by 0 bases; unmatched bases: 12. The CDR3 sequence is CASSLRSGTSFSYNEQFF. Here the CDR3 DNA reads TGCGCCAGCAGCCTCCGTAGCGGGACCTCCTTCTCCTACAATGAGCAGTTCTTC.

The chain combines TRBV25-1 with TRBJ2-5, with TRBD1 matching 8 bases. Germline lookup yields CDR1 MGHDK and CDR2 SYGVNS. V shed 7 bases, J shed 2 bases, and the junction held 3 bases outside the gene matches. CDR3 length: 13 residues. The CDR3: CASTRTGQETQYF. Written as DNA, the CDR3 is TGTGCCAGCACCCGGACAGGGCAAGAGACCCAGTACTTC.